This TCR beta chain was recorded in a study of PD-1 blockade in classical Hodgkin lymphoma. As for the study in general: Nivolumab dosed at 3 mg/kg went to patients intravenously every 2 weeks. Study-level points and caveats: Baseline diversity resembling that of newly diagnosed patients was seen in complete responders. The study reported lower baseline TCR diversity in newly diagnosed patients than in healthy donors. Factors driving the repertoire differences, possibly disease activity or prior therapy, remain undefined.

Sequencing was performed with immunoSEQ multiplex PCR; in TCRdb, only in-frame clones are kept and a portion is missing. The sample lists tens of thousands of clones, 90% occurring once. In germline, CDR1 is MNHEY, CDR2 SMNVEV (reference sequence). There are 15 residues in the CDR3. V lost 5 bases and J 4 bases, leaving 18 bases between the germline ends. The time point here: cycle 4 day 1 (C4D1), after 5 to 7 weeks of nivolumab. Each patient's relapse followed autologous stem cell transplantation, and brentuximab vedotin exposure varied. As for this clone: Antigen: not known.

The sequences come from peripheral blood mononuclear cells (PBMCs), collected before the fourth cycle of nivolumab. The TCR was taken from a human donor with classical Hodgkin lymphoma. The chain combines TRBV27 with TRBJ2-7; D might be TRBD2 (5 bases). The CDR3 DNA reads TGTGCCAGCAGTCCCCAGAGGGATGCCCGGTACGAGCAGTACTTC. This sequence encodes CASSPQRDARYEQYF.